The 28 T cell receptor beta chains presented below share a single source sample, sequenced in a study of OX40 agonist ivuxolimab in advanced cancers. Some clones are missing from TCRdb's copy, which holds only in-frame ones; the method was immunoSEQ multiplex PCR. Here the sample spans roughly 140,000 clones, approximately 94% being singletons. The sequencing here drew on CD4+ or CD8+ T cells sorted from blood, taken in a trial of the OX40 agonist ivuxolimab. All receptors come from an adult with an advanced solid tumor such as melanoma, head and neck, liver or kidney cancer.

This chain links TRBV7-6 with TRBJ1-1, with D uncertain. The V end lost 0 bases, the J end lost 1 base, and 6 bases lay between the germline ends. Germline V gives CDR1 SGHVS, CDR2 FNYEAQ. The CDR3 sequence is 14 residues long. The CDR3 DNA follows: TGTGCCAGCAGCTTAGCGGAGGGGAACACTGAAGCTTTCTTT. Translating gives CASSLAEGNTEAFF.

This rearrangement joins TRBV5-1 to TRBJ2-3, with D unresolved. The V end was cut by 3 bases, the J end by 4 bases, with 9 bases between. Per germline, CDR1 SGHRS and CDR2 YFSETQ. CDR3 size: 13 residues. CDR3 amino acids: CASSSVGSDTQYF. The CDR3 nucleotides are TGCGCCAGCAGCTCCGTAGGGTCAGATACGCAGTATTTT.

CDR3 protein: CASSLGGKGEKLFF. DNA for the CDR3: TGCGCCAGCAGCTTGGGGGGCAAGGGAGAAAAACTGTTTTTT. The chain uses TRBV5-1 and TRBJ1-4, with D perhaps matching TRBD1 (5 bases). V gave up 0 bases and J gave up 8 bases, with 11 bases separating them. The germline gives CDR1 SGHRS, CDR2 YFSETQ. CDR3 length equals 14 residues.

This clone was picked up one time. The gene calls are TRBV7-9 and TRBJ2-5; tentative D call: TRBD1 (6 bases). The CDR3 length is 14 residues. The germline CDR1 and CDR2 sequences are SEHNR and FQNEAQ (reference sequence). The V gene lost 5 bases and the J gene lost 3 bases, with 13 bases spanning the gap. The CDR3 bases are TGTGCCAGCAGCCCGGGGACACAGGAAGAGACCCAGTACTTC. Protein sequence: CASSPGTQEETQYF.

The chain recombines TRBV5-1 with TRBJ1-1, with D uncertain. The CDR3 is 14 residues long. Germline V lookup: CDR1 SGHRS, CDR2 YFSETQ. Trimming pared 2 bases from V and 2 bases from J, leaving 10 bases between. The CDR3 coding sequence is TGCGCCAGCAGCTTAGGTCAGACCAACACTGAAGCTTTCTTT. Protein product: CASSLGQTNTEAFF.

The chain has TRBV29-1 and TRBJ1-6, with D possibly TRBD1 on 6 matching bases. Germline V CDR1 and CDR2: SQVTM, ANQGSEA. The CDR3 covers 16 residues. V lost 8 bases, J lost 9 bases, and 26 bases lay in between. The CDR3 reads CSSLRGPYIVGSPLHF. As DNA, the CDR3 is TGCAGCTCTCTCAGGGGACCCTACATAGTGGGTTCACCCCTCCACTTT.

This chain joins TRBV19 and TRBJ2-5; D perhaps matches TRBD2 (5 bases). Germline CDR1 reads LNHDA; CDR2 reads SQIVND (reference sequence). The CDR3 covers 15 residues. The V and J ends lost 5 bases and 2 bases respectively, with 15 bases between them. The CDR3 loop reads CASSSSWESQETQYF. The DNA of the CDR3 is TGTGCCAGTAGTTCCTCCTGGGAGAGTCAAGAGACCCAGTACTTC.

The genes are TRBV6-5 and TRBJ2-3; a weak D match, TRBD2 (7 bases). With 3 bases removed from V and 1 base from J, the gap between germline ends came to 14 bases. Germline V lookup: CDR1 MNHEY, CDR2 SVGAGI. The CDR3 has 16 amino acids. The chain's CDR3 is CASSYGVGGGTDTQYF. The CDR3 nucleotides read TGTGCCAGCAGTTATGGAGTAGGGGGGGGCACAGATACGCAGTATTTT.

This chain joins TRBV6-6 and TRBJ1-2, with 9 bases aligning to TRBD1. Germline CDR1 MNHNY, CDR2 SVGAGI (reference sequence). The CDR3 is made up of 14 amino acids. Trimming cost V 8 bases and J 7 bases; bases outside gene matches: 11. As DNA, the CDR3 is TGTGCCAGCCGAAGGGACAGGGACTTGGGTGGCTACACCTTC. It specifies CASRRDRDLGGYTF.

This clone was seen just once. The V gene is TRBV11-3, the J gene TRBJ2-1; 10 bases align to TRBD2. The trim removed 5 bases at V and 4 bases at J, leaving 2 bases unmatched. Per the germline V gene, CDR1 is SGHNT and CDR2 is YENEEA. This CDR3 contains 14 residues. DNA for the CDR3: TGTGCCAGCAGCCTGACTAGCGGGTACAATGAGCAGTTCTTC. The encoded protein is CASSLTSGYNEQFF.

This rearrangement joins TRBV21-1 to TRBJ1-5. TRBV21-1 is a pseudogene segment. The CDR3 contains 14 residues. The CDR3 here is CASSNGTPPFAQHF. In DNA form, the CDR3 reads TGTGCCAGCAGCAATGGGACCCCACCCTTCGCCCAGCATTTT.

The V call is TRBV6-6, the J call TRBJ2-3; D unresolved. The V gene lost 2 bases and the J gene lost 3 bases, with 6 bases spanning the gap. The CDR3 is 13 residues long. CDR1 and CDR2 from the germline V gene are MNHNY and SVGAGI (reference sequence). The CDR3 here is CASSYMGTDTQYF. CDR3 DNA: TGTGCCAGCAGTTACATGGGGACAGATACGCAGTATTTT.

The chain employs TRBV7-9 and TRBJ2-7; 7 bases align to TRBD1. Germline lookup yields CDR1 SEHNR and CDR2 FQNEAQ (reference sequence). CDR3 length: 13 amino acids. With 4 bases clipped from V and 5 bases from J, the junction kept 5 bases outside the gene matches. The chain's CDR3 is CASSYLQGNEQYF. CDR3 DNA: TGTGCCAGCAGCTACTTACAGGGGAACGAGCAGTACTTC.

This rearrangement joins TRBV27 to TRBJ1-5; D not certain. Germline V gene sequence: CDR1 MNHEY, CDR2 SMNVEV (reference sequence). Trimming shortened V by 5 bases and J by 0 bases, and 8 bases separated the two germline ends. The CDR3 contains 14 residues. The CDR3 spells CASSRFYSNQPQHF. CDR3 bases: TGTGCCAGCAGTCGCTTCTATAGCAATCAGCCCCAGCATTTT.

The rearrangement uses TRBV18 and TRBJ2-7; D not certain. Between the trimmed V and J ends, which lost 3 bases and 7 bases, there was a span of 16 bases. The germline V gene has CDR1 KGHSH and CDR2 LQKENI. The CDR3 totals 14 residues. DNA for the CDR3: TGTGCCAGCTCACCGTCGGCAGGTTCTCGGGAGCAGTACTTC. Its protein is CASSPSAGSREQYF. The whole variable domain, remainder taken from reference TRBV18 and TRBJ2-7, is NAGVMQNPRHLVRRRGQEARLRCSPMKGHSHVYWYRQLPEEGLKFMVYLQKENIIDESGMPKERFSAEFPKEGPSILRIQQVVRGDSAAYFCASSPSAGSREQYFGPGTRLTVT.

The CDR3 here is CASSPAGPYSNQPQHF. The CDR3 bases are TGTGCCAGCTCACCCGCAGGGCCCTATAGCAATCAGCCCCAGCATTTT. The gene calls are TRBV18 and TRBJ1-5, with D possibly matching TRBD1 (5 bases). Trimming took 3 bases from V and 0 from J, leaving 12 bases between them. The CDR3 is made up of 16 amino acids. Germline assignment: CDR1 KGHSH and CDR2 LQKENI.

The CDR3 sequence is CASSSRTGDTGELFF. CDR3 coding DNA: TGCGCCAGCAGCTCCCGGACAGGCGACACCGGGGAGCTGTTTTTT. V is TRBV5-1 and J is TRBJ2-2; 7 bases fit TRBD1. The J segment lost 3 bases and the V segment lost 3 bases, leaving 5 bases of the junction unmatched. CDR1 SGHRS and CDR2 YFSETQ come from the germline V gene. The CDR3 consists of 15 residues.

The V and J genes are TRBV7-9 and TRBJ1-1, with 7 bases lining up with TRBD1. V trimming: 8 bases; J trimming: 1 base; junction bases outside the gene matches: 4. There are 13 residues in the CDR3. Germline V gene lookup returns CDR1 SEHNR and CDR2 FQNEAQ (reference sequence). This CDR3 is CASGRDRNTEAFF. The CDR3 DNA follows: TGTGCCAGCGGGAGGGACAGGAACACTGAAGCTTTCTTT.

The chain combines TRBV7-9 with TRBJ2-5; the D gene could be TRBD1 or TRBD2 (6 bases each). Germline assignment: CDR1 SEHNR and CDR2 FQNEAQ (reference sequence). Trimming removed 1 base from V and 7 bases from J, with 10 bases in between. The CDR3 is 13 residues long. CDR3 loop: CASSLEQGGTQYF. CDR3 sequence (DNA): TGTGCCAGCAGCTTAGAACAGGGAGGGACCCAGTACTTC.

The chain is built from TRBV5-4 and TRBJ1-4; TRBD1 aligns across 10 bases. With 5 bases clipped from V and 5 bases from J, the junction kept 6 bases outside the gene matches. CDR1 and CDR2 (germline): SGHNT, YYREEE (reference sequence). This CDR3 has 15 amino acids. The DNA for the CDR3 is TGTGCCAGCAGTCTTATGACAGGGGGCAATGAAAAACTGTTTTTT. Encoded protein: CASSLMTGGNEKLFF.

The chain employs TRBV7-9 and TRBJ1-2, with a weak D call TRBD1 (6 bases). The germline CDR1 and CDR2 sequences are SEHNR and FQNEAQ (reference sequence). The CDR3 length is 16 residues. V was shortened by 3 bases and J by 0 bases, with 14 bases between the two germline ends. The CDR3 here is CASSFQMGATNYGYTF. For the CDR3, the DNA is TGTGCCAGCAGCTTTCAAATGGGGGCGACTAACTATGGCTACACCTTC. The entire variable domain, with the rest obtained from reference TRBV7-9 and TRBJ1-2, is as follows: DTGVSQNPRHKITKRGQNVTFRCDPISEHNRLYWYRQTLGQGPEFLTYFQNEAQLEKSRLLSDRFSAERPKGSFSTLEIQRTEQGDSAMYLCASSFQMGATNYGYTFGSGTRLTVV.

The chain couples TRBV6-6 to TRBJ1-3; D not resolved. The CDR3 spans 14 residues. Germline V lookup: CDR1 MNHNY, CDR2 SVGAGI (reference sequence). Trimming left V 6 bases short and J 4 bases short, with 13 bases between. The CDR3 DNA sequence: TGTGCCAGCAGCATCTTACCGGGGGGAAACACCATATATTTT. Protein sequence: CASSILPGGNTIYF.

The chain recombines TRBV7-8 with TRBJ2-1; the match to TRBD2 covers 7 bases. Germline V gene sequence: CDR1 SGHVS, CDR2 FQNEAQ. The CDR3 sequence is 14 residues long. V was clipped by 5 bases and J by 7 bases; unmatched bases: 8. The CDR3 here is CASSPRGNRNEQFF. CDR3 bases: TGTGCCAGCAGCCCGCGGGGGAATAGGAATGAGCAGTTCTTC.

V gene TRBV15 combines with J gene TRBJ1-2; tentatively, D is TRBD1 (6 bases). Trimming cost V 5 bases and J 3 bases, with 7 bases left between them. This CDR3 contains 12 residues. Germline values: CDR1 LNHNV, CDR2 YYDKDF (reference sequence). The CDR3 here is CATSHRDYGYTF. In DNA, the CDR3 is TGTGCCACCAGCCACAGGGACTATGGCTACACCTTC.

The chain links TRBV6-5 to TRBJ1-6, with D possibly being TRBD1 (5 bases). V gave up 8 bases and J gave up 9 bases, with 11 bases separating them. The CDR3 runs 12 residues. The germline V gene encodes CDR1 MNHEY and CDR2 SVGAGI. The CDR3 DNA follows: TGTGCCAGCGGGGCAGGGCGTTCACCCCTCCACTTT. Protein product: CASGAGRSPLHF.

The rearrangement links TRBV7-9 to TRBJ2-7; D is possibly TRBD1 or TRBD2 (5 bases each). The ends were cut back, 3 bases at V and 2 bases at J, with 11 bases in the middle. The CDR3 contains 14 residues. The germline gives CDR1 SEHNR, CDR2 FQNEAQ (reference sequence). CDR3 sequence reads: CASSFGAATYEQYF. The CDR3 DNA reads as TGTGCCAGCAGCTTCGGGGCAGCAACCTACGAGCAGTACTTC.

The V gene is TRBV14, the J gene TRBJ2-5; 7 positions match TRBD1. Germline values: CDR1 SGHDN, CDR2 FVKESK. V was pared by 4 bases and J by 3 bases, with 5 bases of the junction left unmatched. The CDR3 length is 14 residues. DNA for the CDR3: TGTGCCAGCAGCCTCAGAGGGACAGAAGAGACCCAGTACTTC. Protein sequence: CASSLRGTEETQYF.

The chain is built from TRBV7-2 and TRBJ2-7; D is undetermined. Germline V gene sequence: CDR1 SGHTA, CDR2 FQGNSA. CDR3 size: 14 residues. Deletions cut 2 bases from V and 8 bases from J, with 16 bases between. CDR3 nucleotide sequence: TGTGCCAGCAGCTTAATCAGTTCGAGACCCCAGCAGTACTTC. Protein: CASSLISSRPQQYF.